This TCR beta chain was sequenced during a study of T cell repertoires in cytomegalovirus infection. Study-level information: Shared public TCR beta signatures pointed to both CMV infection and a matching HLA type. The study's findings and limits: Ex vivo responses were dominated by HLA-C-restricted CMV-specific TCR beta clonotypes. Identification of carriers of CMV plus the relevant HLA was achieved through cumulative public TCR beta family frequency.

After removal of 3 bases from V and 1 base from J, the junction contained 13 bases not matched to a gene. This CDR3 has 20 amino acids. Germline assignment: CDR1 MGHRA and CDR2 YSYEKL. In TCRdb, the reads were re-called with MiXCR into one record per CDR3 protein. The table records around 770,000 distinct CDR3 sequences, roughly 28% of them present only once. This clonotype was seen a handful of times. Its specificity is not known. This sequence originates from a human donor in good health (CMV status not recorded). Some clones in this sample may be carry-over from other donors' samples. This chain connects TRBV4-1 to TRBJ2-6; 9 bases are a match to TRBD1. The source material was cultured CD8+ T cells from PBMCs, sampled from culture after CMV antigen stimulation. CDR3 region: CASSQRLPGQGLSGANVLTF. CDR3 DNA: TGCGCCAGCAGCCAGAGACTCCCGGGACAGGGACTTTCTGGGGCCAACGTCCTGACTTTC.